The 8 T cell receptor beta chains reported below all come from one sample, sequenced in a study of response to subunit inactivated influenza vaccine. TCRdb used MiXCR to reprocess the RT-PCR reads, holding one entry per CDR3 protein. The data hold 800,000 or so distinct CDR3 sequences, with less than 25% observed a single time. The sample consisted of PBMCs from blood, taken 5 to 6 days after vaccination. The receptors shown here come from a man in his fifties who received an inactivated influenza vaccine.

This clonotype was counted between two and nine times. The rearrangement uses TRBV28 and TRBJ2-2; 10 bases fit TRBD2. V was clipped by 4 bases and J by 7 bases; unmatched bases: 9. The germline V gene encodes CDR1 MDHEN and CDR2 SYDVKM. This CDR3 is built from 16 residues. The CDR3 spells CASSSPAGGRYGELFF. For the CDR3, the DNA is TGTGCCAGCAGTTCCCCAGCGGGAGGGCGATACGGGGAGCTGTTTTTT. The full variable domain, in which reference TRBV28 and TRBJ2-2 provide the parts outside the CDR3, is DVKVTQSSRYLVKRTGEKVFLECVQDMDHENMFWYRQDPGLGLRLIYFSYDVKMKEKGDIPEGYSVSREKKERFSLILESASTNQTSMYLCASSSPAGGRYGELFFGEGSRLTVL.

The chain has TRBV20-1 and TRBJ2-7, with 13 nucleotides matching TRBD2. The CDR3 contains 13 residues. Looked up from germline, CDR1 is DFQATT and CDR2 is SNEGSKA (reference sequence). Here the CDR3 reads CSVGTSGVGEQYF. In DNA form, the CDR3 reads TGCAGCGTGGGGACTAGCGGGGTAGGCGAGCAGTACTTC.

J is TRBJ2-1 and V is TRBV5-1, with D hard to call. The CDR3 spans 14 residues. V was cut by 0 bases and J by 8 bases, with 12 bases left in between. The germline V gene has CDR1 SGHRS and CDR2 YFSETQ. In DNA form, the CDR3 reads TGCGCCAGCAGCTTGGGTAGTAGTATCCATGAGCAGTTCTTC. Protein sequence: CASSLGSSIHEQFF.

Many counts were recorded for this clonotype. The CDR3 reads CSVETGGLSQYF. DNA of the CDR3: TGCAGCGTTGAGACGGGGGGCCTCTCCCAGTACTTC. The rearrangement links TRBV29-1 to TRBJ2-5; D is perhaps TRBD2 (7 bases). Trimming cost V 3 bases and J 9 bases, with 14 bases left between them. This CDR3 is 12 amino acids long. The germline CDR1 and CDR2 sequences are SQVTM and ANQGSEA.

The rearrangement uses TRBV7-2 and TRBJ1-2, with D maybe TRBD1 (6 bases). The V end was cut by 5 bases, the J end by 2 bases, with 12 bases between. From germline, CDR1 is SGHTA and CDR2 FQGNSA. The CDR3 extends over 14 amino acids. The CDR3 reads CASSPGDINYGYTF. The CDR3 DNA sequence: TGTGCCAGCAGCCCCGGGGACATAAACTATGGCTACACCTTC.

This clonotype was counted between two and nine times. This chain links TRBV9 with TRBJ1-6, with D hard to call. V shed 3 bases and J shed 14 bases, with 9 bases lying between them. From germline, CDR1 is SGDLS and CDR2 YYNGEE. The CDR3 loop spans 11 amino acids. CDR3: CASSDDISLHF. CDR3 DNA sequence: TGTGCCAGCAGCGACGACATATCCCTCCACTTT.

This clonotype has a handful of counts. V gene TRBV25-1 combines with J gene TRBJ2-3; D is possibly TRBD1 (5 bases). The germline V and J ends were trimmed by 9 bases and 1 base, with 11 bases remaining between them. Germline V CDR1 and CDR2: MGHDK, SYGVNS. This CDR3 spans 13 amino acids. The DNA of the CDR3 is TGTGCCAGTAGACAGATCGGCACAGATACGCAGTATTTT. Translation gives CASRQIGTDTQYF.

This clonotype has more than one count but fewer than ten. The rearrangement links TRBV2 to TRBJ2-1, with D possibly being TRBD2 (7 bases). Germline lookup yields CDR1 SNHLY and CDR2 FYNNEI. The CDR3 has 13 amino acids. Trimming stripped 6 bases from V and 9 bases from J, with 15 bases between. DNA for the CDR3: TGTGCCAGCAGCGTCGGGGGGCAGCTTGAGCAGTTCTTC. This sequence encodes CASSVGGQLEQFF.